This TCR beta chain was sequenced for a study of blood T cell repertoires in COVID-19. Study-wide context: The United States, Italy and Spain supplied acute and convalescent COVID-19 samples.

Measured with immunoSEQ multiplex PCR; TCRdb has only the in-frame clones, and not every one. The sample shows hundreds of thousands of clones, roughly 90% of them seen only once. The CDR3 contains 13 residues. V lost 5 bases, J lost 2 bases, and 3 bases stayed unmatched. The germline CDR1 and CDR2 sequences are PRHDT and FYEKMQ (reference sequence). Sample: PBMCs or T cells enriched from blood (not recorded which). The origin of this receptor is a woman between 45 and 65 years old in a cohort exposed to, infected with or recovered from COVID-19 (not recorded which). The gene calls are TRBV13 and TRBJ2-7; 7 positions match TRBD1. The CDR3 DNA follows: TGTGCCAGCAGCGACAGGGACGCCTACGAGCAGTACTTC. This encodes CASSDRDAYEQYF.